This TCR beta chain was sequenced for a study of blood T cell repertoires in COVID-19. Seattle cases were enrolled at active infection and followed longitudinally. This table comes from immunoSEQ multiplex PCR, and its TCRdb copy is limited to in-frame clones, with some not included. The sample includes about 160,000 clones, 79% seen only once; the top ten take 8.1%. This clone was picked up one time. The germline CDR1 and CDR2 sequences are SGHDT and YYEEEE. The CDR3 totals 17 residues. The V and J ends lost 3 bases and 6 bases respectively, with 22 bases between them. What was sequenced was peripheral blood. The sequence was obtained from a woman in her fifties or sixties with COVID-19, enrolled during active disease. J is TRBJ2-1 and V is TRBV5-6; TRBD1 might be the D (6 bases). The CDR3 protein is CASSWHRADQRPNEQFF. CDR3 DNA: TGTGCCAGCAGCTGGCACAGGGCGGACCAAAGGCCCAATGAGCAGTTCTTC.